The rows below give T cell receptor beta chains drawn from one sample of a study of vaccination and CD4 T cells after COVID-19. Using its own MiXCR run on the PCR reads, TCRdb lists one record per CDR3 protein. The sample includes 25,000 to 30,000 distinct CDR3 sequences, around a third seen only once; the top ten take 3% to 4%. Their antigens are not known. The sample in question was CD4+ T cells from blood, cultured in vitro, obtained about 7 months after SARS-CoV-2 vaccination. The receptor set was obtained from a human donor who had recovered from COVID-19. Both conserved end residues are part of each CDR3. The order of the fields is D gene, CDR3 length, V gene, clone size, J gene, CDR3 DNA, CDR3 protein. A D gene is named only where the DNA matches it firmly. Clone size appears in some rows only: once, few, many, or a class for an expanded clone.

D: .
length: 12
V: TRBV30
size: .
J: TRBJ2-5
DNA: TGTGCCTGGAGACCATACCAAGAGACCCAGTACTTC
CDR3: CAWRPYQETQYF

D: TRBD2
length: 12
V: TRBV10-3
size: .
J: TRBJ2-3
DNA: TGTGCCTCAGGACTAGCGACAGATACGCAGTATTTT
CDR3: CASGLATDTQYF

D: .
length: 14
V: TRBV7-9
size: .
J: TRBJ2-7
DNA: TGTGCCAGCAGCTTGGAGGGAAGGGGTCGCGAGCAGTACTTC
CDR3: CASSLEGRGREQYF

D: .
length: 14
V: TRBV5-4
size: few
J: TRBJ2-5
DNA: TGTGCCAGCAGCTCTACAGGGTTAAGAGAGACCCAGTACTTC
CDR3: CASSSTGLRETQYF

D: TRBD1
length: 12
V: TRBV11-1
size: .
J: TRBJ2-3
DNA: TGTGCCAGCAGCAGACCGGGACAGACGCAGTATTTT
CDR3: CASSRPGQTQYF

D: .
length: 14
V: TRBV18
size: .
J: TRBJ1-1
DNA: TGTGCCAGCTCACCCCCAGGGTTGGAAGGTAGAGCTTTCTTT
CDR3: CASSPPGLEGRAFF

D: TRBD1
length: 14
V: TRBV7-7
size: .
J: TRBJ2-2
DNA: TGTGCTAGCAGCGGACAGGGGGCAACCGGGGAGCTGTTTTTT
CDR3: CASSGQGATGELFF

D: .
length: 15
V: TRBV7-2
size: few
J: TRBJ2-5
DNA: TGTGCCAGCAGCTTAGTTTACCAGGGGTGGGAGACCCAGTACTTC
CDR3: CASSLVYQGWETQYF

D: TRBD2
length: 15
V: TRBV28
size: few
J: TRBJ2-1
DNA: TGTGCCAGCAGCCCTACTAGCGGGAGGTACAATGAGCAGTTCTTC
CDR3: CASSPTSGRYNEQFF

D: TRBD1
length: 16
V: TRBV7-9
size: .
J: TRBJ2-3
DNA: TGTGCCAGCAGCCCCTATCCGACAGGGGGCACAGATACGCAGTATTTT
CDR3: CASSPYPTGGTDTQYF

D: .
length: 13
V: TRBV27
size: few
J: TRBJ2-3
DNA: TGTGCCAGCACGAGAAGTTGGGCAGATACGCAGTATTTT
CDR3: CASTRSWADTQYF

D: .
length: 15
V: TRBV6-4
size: .
J: TRBJ2-1
DNA: TGTGCCAGCAGTGACGAGGCGGGACCCTACAATGAGCAGTTCTTC
CDR3: CASSDEAGPYNEQFF

D: .
length: 15
V: TRBV28
size: .
J: TRBJ2-5
DNA: TGTGCCAGCAGTCCATGGGACGTCAACCAAGAGACCCAGTACTTC
CDR3: CASSPWDVNQETQYF

D: .
length: 13
V: TRBV19
size: .
J: TRBJ2-3
DNA: TGTGCCAGTAGTAGGAGGACGACAGATACGCAGTATTTT
CDR3: CASSRRTTDTQYF